This T cell receptor (beta chain) emerged from a study of T cell changes during pregnancy in multiple sclerosis. CDR3 length equals 14 residues. Clones were read by immunoSEQ multiplex PCR, and TCRdb kept only the in-frame ones, dropping some. The data contain tens of thousands of clones, about 94% of them seen just once; the ten biggest clones take up approximately 0.71%. The sequence came from a female donor in good health, enrolled as a control in a pregnancy study. The chain joins TRBV21-1 to TRBJ2-7; the table's D call, TRBD1, was not checked against the DNA. TRBV21-1 is reported as a pseudogene. Specimen: peripheral blood, collected in the second trimester of pregnancy. Written as DNA, the CDR3 is TGTGCCAGCAGCAATACCCAGGGGCACTACGAGCAGTACTTC. It translates to CASSNTQGHYEQYF.